The 19 T cell receptor beta chains below all came from one sample that was sequenced in a study of OX40 agonist ivuxolimab in advanced cancers. TCRdb keeps only in-frame clones here, not all; method: immunoSEQ multiplex PCR. The sample lists around 20,000 clones, 65% to 85% seen once, with roughly 36% in the top ten. Sequencing was performed on CD4+ or CD8+ T cells sorted from blood, taken in a trial of the OX40 agonist ivuxolimab. The receptor source for this set is an adult with an advanced solid tumor such as melanoma, head and neck, liver or kidney cancer.

This chain joins TRBV21-1 and TRBJ2-5; whether TRBD1, the table's D call, matches the DNA was not checked. TRBV21-1 is designated a pseudogene. The CDR3 has 15 amino acids. The CDR3: CASSKGSSYQETQYF. The CDR3 DNA is TGTGCCAGCAGCAAGGGCTCTTCGTACCAAGAGACCCAGTACTTC.

The V gene is TRBV7-9, the J gene TRBJ2-7; possible D gene TRBD1, 5 bases. This CDR3 spans 14 amino acids. Deletions cut 5 bases from V and 2 bases from J, with 13 bases between. Looked up from germline, CDR1 is SEHNR and CDR2 is FQNEAQ (reference sequence). The CDR3 sequence is CASSPWRQPYEQYF. The CDR3 DNA is TGTGCCAGCAGCCCCTGGCGACAGCCCTACGAGCAGTACTTC.

The CDR3 is CASSLNHRGLMEGDTQYF. The CDR3 DNA reads TGTGCCAGCAGCTTAAACCACCGGGGGCTAATGGAGGGAGATACGCAGTATTTT. The J gene is TRBJ2-3, the V gene TRBV7-2; D might be TRBD1 or TRBD2, each matching 6 bases. The CDR3 runs 18 residues. Germline V gene data show CDR1 as SGHTA and CDR2 as FQGNSA. Trimming left V 2 bases short and J 5 bases short, with 23 bases between.

Within the sample, this clone is medium-sized. V and J are TRBV30 and TRBJ1-1, with D unclear. V was shortened by 1 base and J by 1 base, with 7 bases between the two germline ends. This CDR3 region has 13 residues. Germline V gene data show CDR1 as GTSNPN and CDR2 as SVGIG (reference sequence). The CDR3 DNA is TGTGCCTGGAGTGCGGGTTCGAACACTGAAGCTTTCTTT. As protein: CAWSAGSNTEAFF.

This chain joins TRBV13 and TRBJ2-2, with a possible D match to TRBD2 (6 bases). CDR1 PRHDT and CDR2 FYEKMQ come from the germline V gene (reference sequence). The CDR3 is 15 amino acids. V dropped 4 bases and J dropped 5 bases, with 14 bases sitting between them. The CDR3 DNA follows: TGTGCCAGCAGCTATAGCGGAAGGGGAACCGGGGAGCTGTTTTTT. As protein: CASSYSGRGTGELFF.

V and J are TRBV6-5 and TRBJ1-6; D uncertain. With 0 bases removed from V and 6 bases from J, the gap between germline ends came to 3 bases. This CDR3 is 13 amino acids long. Germline V gene sequence: CDR1 MNHEY, CDR2 SVGAGI. CDR3 loop: CASSYSINSPLHF. The CDR3 bases are TGTGCCAGCAGTTACTCGATTAATTCACCCCTCCACTTT.

The chain uses TRBV5-5 and TRBJ1-1; 11 nucleotides align to TRBD1. This CDR3 region has 16 residues. V shed 2 bases, J shed 0 bases, and the junction held 3 bases outside the gene matches. Germline V gene sequence: CDR1 SGHKS, CDR2 YYEKEE (reference sequence). In DNA, the CDR3 is TGTGCCAGCAGCTTTGGGACAGGGGGGGTGAACACTGAAGCTTTCTTT. Amino acid sequence: CASSFGTGGVNTEAFF.

This clone appeared a single time. Written as DNA, the CDR3 is TGCGCCAGCAGCCAAGGCGAAGGGGATTACAATGAGCAGTTCTTC. This encodes CASSQGEGDYNEQFF. The rearrangement joins TRBV4-3 to TRBJ2-1, with D possibly TRBD1 on 5 matching bases. Germline CDR1 LGHNA, CDR2 YSLEER. CDR3 length: 15 amino acids. V lost 1 base and J 4 bases, leaving 11 bases between the germline ends.

Only a few counts were recorded for this clone. V and J are TRBV27 and TRBJ1-6, with TRBD1 as a possible D gene (6 bases). Germline V CDR1 and CDR2: MNHEY, SMNVEV (reference sequence). The CDR3 contains 14 residues. With 6 bases removed from V and 7 bases from J, the gap between germline ends came to 13 bases. The CDR3 is CASSLQGWNSPLHF. The CDR3 DNA reads TGTGCCAGCAGCCTACAGGGTTGGAATTCACCCCTCCACTTT.

This clone appeared a few times. An end of the junction does not agree with germline; a read error may underlie this. V usage is TRBV4-1 and J usage is TRBJ1-2; D uncertain. CDR1 is MGHRA, CDR2 YSYEKL, per germline. This CDR3 spans 15 amino acids. CDR3 residues: CASSQQRTANYGYTF. The CDR3 DNA reads TGTGCCAGCAGCCAGCAACGGACGGCAAACTATGGCTACACCTTC.

The chain uses TRBV21-1 and TRBJ2-3; the tabulated D call, TRBD1, remains unverified against the DNA. TRBV21-1 is recorded as a pseudogene. The CDR3 is made up of 18 amino acids. The CDR3 spells CASSTRDRGSDGEDTQYF. The CDR3 DNA sequence: TGTGCCAGCAGCACTAGGGACAGGGGCTCCGATGGCGAAGATACGCAGTATTTT.

The chain couples TRBV4-3 to TRBJ1-2; D might be TRBD1 (5 bases). This CDR3 has 15 amino acids. V gave up 0 bases and J gave up 4 bases, with 12 bases separating them. The V gene's germline CDR1 is LGHNA and CDR2 YSLEER. The CDR3 region has the DNA TGCGCCAGCAGCCAAGATTGGGGGACCCTCTATGGCTACACCTTC. It specifies CASSQDWGTLYGYTF.

The V and J genes are TRBV7-9 and TRBJ2-7; no clear D. Trimming removed 5 bases at V and 2 bases at J, with 22 bases between. Germline values: CDR1 SEHNR, CDR2 FQNEAQ (reference sequence). This CDR3 is built from 17 residues. CDR3 DNA: TGTGCCAGCAGCCGCCCCCGAGAGTCGGCACCCACCTACGAGCAGTACTTC. Protein: CASSRPRESAPTYEQYF.

V is TRBV11-2 and J is TRBJ2-1; no reliable D call. Germline assignment: CDR1 SGHAT and CDR2 FQNNGV. The CDR3 is 12 amino acids. The V gene lost 1 base and the J gene lost 8 bases, with 6 bases spanning the gap. CDR3 amino acids: CASSLGEYEQFF. CDR3 in DNA: TGTGCCAGCAGCTTAGGCGAATATGAGCAGTTCTTC.

The gene calls are TRBV11-2 and TRBJ1-6; D is uncertain. The V end was cut by 5 bases, the J end by 2 bases, with 16 bases between. Germline V lookup: CDR1 SGHAT, CDR2 FQNNGV. This CDR3 contains 17 residues. CDR3 in amino acids: CASSPTRAGTYNSPLHF. CDR3 bases: TGTGCCAGCAGCCCCACGCGGGCTGGGACCTATAATTCACCCCTCCACTTT.

The chain is built from TRBV10-1 and TRBJ2-2, with 9 bases matching TRBD2. Germline lookup yields CDR1 WNHNN and CDR2 SYGVQD (reference sequence). V lost 3 bases to trimming and J lost 5 bases; unmatched junction nucleotides: 7. The CDR3 totals 16 residues. The CDR3 bases are TGCGCCAGCAGTGAAGGGCTAGCGGGAAGTACCGGGGAGCTGTTTTTT. Translation: CASSEGLAGSTGELFF.

V and J are TRBV4-3 and TRBJ2-3, with D possibly TRBD2 on 5 matching bases. This CDR3 has 16 residues. The V end was cut by 0 bases, the J end by 5 bases, with 15 bases between. Germline V gives CDR1 LGHNA, CDR2 YSLEER. CDR3 nucleotide sequence: TGCGCCAGCAGCCAAGATCGGGGTCCTCGGGAAGATACGCAGTATTTT. This gives the protein CASSQDRGPREDTQYF.

The rearrangement joins TRBV6-5 to TRBJ2-1; 9 bases agree with TRBD2. Germline assignment: CDR1 MNHEY and CDR2 SVGAGI. The CDR3 extends over 15 amino acids. V lost 2 bases to trimming and J lost 8 bases; unmatched junction nucleotides: 7. Here the CDR3 reads CASSYGRTSADEQFF. The CDR3 region has the DNA TGTGCCAGCAGTTACGGGAGGACTAGCGCGGATGAGCAGTTCTTC.

Within the sample, this clone is medium-sized. This chain uses TRBV6-6 with TRBJ1-1, with D possibly TRBD1 on 6 matching bases. Trimming removed 8 bases at V and 6 bases at J, with 10 bases between. The CDR3 sequence is 11 residues long. CDR1 and CDR2 (germline): MNHNY, SVGAGI (reference sequence). The CDR3 nucleotides are TGTGCCAGCCAACAGGGAGCTGAAGCTTTCTTT. Its translation is CASQQGAEAFF.